This TCR beta chain was recovered during a study of T cells expressing NK-cell markers. The study's findings and limits: 1.0-7.0% of CD8+ T cells in about six donors belonged to dominant NKG2C+ clonotypes. For several donors, these clonotypes were likewise the leading ones in the CD3+CD56-NKG2C+ fraction. Uncertainty persisted over the HCMV specificity of expanded NKG2C+ T cell clones.

TCRdb reprocessed the 5' RACE reads and keeps a single row for each CDR3 protein, giving no DNA. The sample table includes some 500,000 distinct CDR3 sequences. The length of the CDR3 is 17 residues. Germline CDR1 reads LGHDT; CDR2 reads YNNKEL (reference sequence). As regards this clonotype: Its antigen is currently unknown.

The specimen was blood T cells: a sorted CD56 or NKG2C T cell subset, CD4+ or CD8+ T cells, or bulk PBMC T cells (not recorded which). The TCR sequence derives from a woman aged 45-65 years in good health. The chain joins TRBV3-1 to TRBJ2-6. The CDR3 here is CASSRRPKGSGANVLTF.